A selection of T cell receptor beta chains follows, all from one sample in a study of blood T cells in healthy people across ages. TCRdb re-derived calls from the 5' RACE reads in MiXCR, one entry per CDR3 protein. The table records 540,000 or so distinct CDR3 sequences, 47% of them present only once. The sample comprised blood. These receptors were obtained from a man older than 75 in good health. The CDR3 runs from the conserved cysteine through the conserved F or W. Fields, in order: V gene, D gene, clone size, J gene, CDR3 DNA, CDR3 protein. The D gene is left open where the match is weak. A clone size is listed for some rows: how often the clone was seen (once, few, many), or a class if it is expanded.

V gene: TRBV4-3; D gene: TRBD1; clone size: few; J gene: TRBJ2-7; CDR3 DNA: TGCGCCAGCAGCCAAGATGGCCAGGGGGCCCCCTACGAGCAGTACTTC; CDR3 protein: CASSQDGQGAPYEQYF
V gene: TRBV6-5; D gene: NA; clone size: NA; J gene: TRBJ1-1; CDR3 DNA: TGTGCCAGCACCCCCATGGAGGGGAACACTGAAGCTTTCTTT; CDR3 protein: CASTPMEGNTEAFF
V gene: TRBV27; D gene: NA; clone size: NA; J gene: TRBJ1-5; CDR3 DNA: TGTGCCAGAAACAGCGGGACCGTGGTGAGCAATCAGCCCCAGCATTTT; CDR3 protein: CARNSGTVVSNQPQHF
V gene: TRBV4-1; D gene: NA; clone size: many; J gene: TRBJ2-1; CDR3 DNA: TGCGCCAGCAGCCACCCGGGACTGGAATACAATGAGCAGTTCTTC; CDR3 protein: CASSHPGLEYNEQFF
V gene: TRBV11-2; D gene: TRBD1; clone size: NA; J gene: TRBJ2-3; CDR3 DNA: TGTGCCAGCAGCTTAGATCGGACAGGGGTTGGCCTAGCGAGCACAGATACGCAGTATTTT; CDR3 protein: CASSLDRTGVGLASTDTQYF
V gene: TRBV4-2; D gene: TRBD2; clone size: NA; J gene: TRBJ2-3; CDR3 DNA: TGTGCCAGCAGCCAAGTAGGACTAGCGGGAAGCACAGATACGCAGTATTTT; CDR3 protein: CASSQVGLAGSTDTQYF
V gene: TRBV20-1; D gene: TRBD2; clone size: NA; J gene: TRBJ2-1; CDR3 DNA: TGCAGTGCTAGGGGGACTAGCGGTGGTGAGCAGTTCTTC; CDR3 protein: CSARGTSGGEQFF
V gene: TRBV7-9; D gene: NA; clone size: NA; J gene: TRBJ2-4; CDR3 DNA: TGTGCCAGCAGCTCCGTGGGAGCGAGAAGCAAAAACATTCAGTACTTC; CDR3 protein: CASSSVGARSKNIQYF
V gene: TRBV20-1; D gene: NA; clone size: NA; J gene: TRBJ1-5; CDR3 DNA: TGCAGTGCCCCAAGTGCCGCCGGGAGCAATCAGCCCCAGCATTTT; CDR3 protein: CSAPSAAGSNQPQHF
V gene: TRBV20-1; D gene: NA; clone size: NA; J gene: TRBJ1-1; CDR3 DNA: TGCAGTGGACGGGGATCGAACACTGAAGCTTTCTTT; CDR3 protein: CSGRGSNTEAFF
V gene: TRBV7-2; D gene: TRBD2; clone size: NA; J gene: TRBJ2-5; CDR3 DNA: TGTGCCAGCAGCTTAGGGACTAGCGGGAAAGCGACCCAGTACTTC; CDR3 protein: CASSLGTSGKATQYF
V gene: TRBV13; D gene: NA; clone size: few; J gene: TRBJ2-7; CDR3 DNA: TGTGCCAGCAGCTTAGGCTCGGGCGAGCAGTACTTC; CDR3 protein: CASSLGSGEQYF
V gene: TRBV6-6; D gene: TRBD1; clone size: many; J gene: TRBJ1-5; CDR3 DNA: TGTGCCAGCCTTTACCCCGGGACAGGGACCAATCAGCCCCAGCATTTT; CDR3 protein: CASLYPGTGTNQPQHF
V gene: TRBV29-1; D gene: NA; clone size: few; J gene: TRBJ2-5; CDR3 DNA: TGCAGCGTGCTGTTCCATACCAGGGAGACCCAGTACTTC; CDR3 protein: CSVLFHTRETQYF
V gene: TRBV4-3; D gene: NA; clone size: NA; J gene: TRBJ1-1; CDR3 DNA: TGCGCCAGCAGCCAAGAAAGTTCGGGGGGCTACACTGAAGCTTTCTTT; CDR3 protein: CASSQESSGGYTEAFF
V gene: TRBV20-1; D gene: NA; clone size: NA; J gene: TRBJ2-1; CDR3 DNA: TGCAGTGCCCAATGGGGGAGTGAGCAGTTCTTC; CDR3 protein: CSAQWGSEQFF
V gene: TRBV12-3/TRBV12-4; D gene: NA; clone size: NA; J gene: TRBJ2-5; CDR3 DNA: TGTGCCAGCAGGGAAGGTGGGACCCAGTACTTC; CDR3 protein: CASREGGTQYF
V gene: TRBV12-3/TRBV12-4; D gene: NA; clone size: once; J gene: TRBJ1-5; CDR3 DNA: TGTGCCAGCATCCTAGGGGGTATTAATCAGCCCCAGCATTTT; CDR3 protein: CASILGGINQPQHF
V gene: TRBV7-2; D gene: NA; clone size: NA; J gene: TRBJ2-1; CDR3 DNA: TGTGCCAGCAGCTTAGCGTCCCCCAACAGGAGGGCCCCATACAATGAGCAGTTCTTC; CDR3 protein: CASSLASPNRRAPYNEQFF
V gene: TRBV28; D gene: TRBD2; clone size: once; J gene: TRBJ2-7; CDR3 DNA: TGTGCCAGCAACATCCCACGGGGGGGCCTCCACGAGCAGTACTTC; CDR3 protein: CASNIPRGGLHEQYF
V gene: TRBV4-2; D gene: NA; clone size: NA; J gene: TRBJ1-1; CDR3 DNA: TGTGCCAGCAGCCAAGATAGGGGAGTAGCTAAAGAAGCTTTCTTT; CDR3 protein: CASSQDRGVAKEAFF
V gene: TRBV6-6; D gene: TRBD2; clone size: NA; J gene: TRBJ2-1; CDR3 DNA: TGTGCCAGCACCCTAGCGGGAGGGTACGATGAGCAGTTCTTC; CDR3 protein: CASTLAGGYDEQFF
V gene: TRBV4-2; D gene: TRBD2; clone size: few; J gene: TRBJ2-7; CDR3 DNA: TGTGCCAGCAGCCAAGATTCCCTAGCGGGGGCCTACGAGCAGTACTTC; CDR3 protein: CASSQDSLAGAYEQYF
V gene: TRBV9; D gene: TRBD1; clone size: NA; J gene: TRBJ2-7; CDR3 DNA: TGTGCCAGCAGGGCCACAGGGGAGACGGGCGAGCAGTACTTC; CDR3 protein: CASRATGETGEQYF
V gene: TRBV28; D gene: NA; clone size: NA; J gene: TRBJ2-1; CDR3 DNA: TGTGCCACCCGGCGGCAAGGACACAATGAGCAGTTCTTC; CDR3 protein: CATRRQGHNEQFF
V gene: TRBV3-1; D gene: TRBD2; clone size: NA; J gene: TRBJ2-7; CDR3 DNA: TGTGCCAGCAGCCCCCGGACTAGCGGCCCTCTCAAACAGTACTTC; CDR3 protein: CASSPRTSGPLKQYF
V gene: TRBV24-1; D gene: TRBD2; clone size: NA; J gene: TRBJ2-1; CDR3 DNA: TGTGCCACCAGTAAGCTAGCGGGATCCTACAATGAGCAGTTCTTC; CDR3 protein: CATSKLAGSYNEQFF
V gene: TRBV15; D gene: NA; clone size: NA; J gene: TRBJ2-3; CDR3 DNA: TGTGCCACCAGCAGAGGGCAGGCGATTAGCACAGATACGCAGTATTTT; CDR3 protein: CATSRGQAISTDTQYF
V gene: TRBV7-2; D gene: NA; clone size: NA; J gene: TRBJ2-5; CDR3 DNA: TGTGCCAGCAGCCACCGGGGGACAAGTAAGTACTTC; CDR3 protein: CASSHRGTSKYF
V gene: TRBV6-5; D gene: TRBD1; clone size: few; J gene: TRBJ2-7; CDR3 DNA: TGTGCCAGCAGTTATCTAGGGACAGGGCAAACCTACGAGCAGTACTTC; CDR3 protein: CASSYLGTGQTYEQYF
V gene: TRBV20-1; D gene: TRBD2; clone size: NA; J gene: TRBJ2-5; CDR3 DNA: TGCAGTGCTAGTAGGGGGACTAGCATAGGAGAGACCCAGTACTTC; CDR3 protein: CSASRGTSIGETQYF
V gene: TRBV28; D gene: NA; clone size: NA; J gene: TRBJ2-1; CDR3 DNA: TGTGCCAGCAGCCCGGACCTGAACTCCTACAATGAGCAGTTCTTC; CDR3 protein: CASSPDLNSYNEQFF
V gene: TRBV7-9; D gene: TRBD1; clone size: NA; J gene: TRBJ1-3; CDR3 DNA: TGTGCCAGCAGCATCACAGGGGTTGCCTCTGGAAACACCATATATTTT; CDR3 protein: CASSITGVASGNTIYF
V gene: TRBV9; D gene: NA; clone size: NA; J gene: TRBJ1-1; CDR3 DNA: TGTGCCAGCAGCGGGCAAGGCCAGAACACTGAAGCTTTCTTT; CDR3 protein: CASSGQGQNTEAFF
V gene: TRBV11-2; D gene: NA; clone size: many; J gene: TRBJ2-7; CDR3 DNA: TGTGCCAGCAGCTTTGGTACCTACGAGCAGTACTTC; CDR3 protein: CASSFGTYEQYF
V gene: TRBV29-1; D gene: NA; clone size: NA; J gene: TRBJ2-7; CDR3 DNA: TGCAGCGTTGAAGCCCCCCGCGGGCCAAACTCCTACGAGCAGTACTTC; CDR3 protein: CSVEAPRGPNSYEQYF